This T cell receptor beta chain comes out of a study of T cells in localized non-small cell lung cancer. Broader study findings: Compared with tumor, uninvolved adjacent lung displayed greater T cell clonality, ranking highest overall. Among blood samples, higher T cell density accompanied longer overall survival.

A word on this clone: No antigen is known for it.

Assay used: immunoSEQ multiplex PCR; TCRdb lists only in-frame clones, some missing. The sample carries more than 30,000 clones, around 90% recorded once. V shed 3 bases, J shed 5 bases, and the junction held 9 bases outside the gene matches. Germline V gives CDR1 SGHTA, CDR2 FQGTGA. This CDR3 has 15 residues. This receptor was obtained from a woman aged 40-70 years with stage III lung adenocarcinoma. This chain joins TRBV7-3 and TRBJ2-7; 8 bases are a match to TRBD2. This material consisted of peripheral blood mononuclear cells, taken before any cancer treatment. DNA for the CDR3: TGTGCCAGCAGCTTCGGCGGGGGGCCGGCCAACGAGCAGTACTTC. It specifies CASSFGGGPANEQYF.